The source of this T cell receptor beta chain is a study of T cell responses to AZD1222 COVID-19 vaccine. Looking at the study overall: Combined were second doses at about 4 or about 12 weeks. Study-level results: Reportedly, close to half of spike-specific TCRs are directed against unmutated variant regions. Of the AZD1222 recipients, only five to seven were seropositive at baseline. Clonal diversity was possibly underestimated, and the donors were mostly white British, with more females.

The data were produced by immunoSEQ multiplex PCR, yet TCRdb's version contains in-frame clones alone and is incomplete. Here the sample spans about 72,000 clones, about nine tenths being singletons. The germline gives CDR1 SGDLS, CDR2 YYNGEE. V was clipped by 8 bases and J by 7 bases, with 12 bases between them. This CDR3 has 12 amino acids. Regarding this clone: The antigen is undetermined.

This chain uses TRBV9 with TRBJ2-2; D call uncertain. This sequence was found in an adult in good health. Sequenced here: peripheral blood, sampled on day 0 of AZD1222 vaccination. CDR3 sequence (DNA): TGTGCCAGTACGACAAACGGCGGGGAGCTGTTTTTT. As protein: CASTTNGGELFF.